This T cell receptor (beta chain) appears in the sequencing data of a study of blood T cell repertoires in COVID-19. Across the study: Samples taken during acute and convalescent COVID-19 were collected in the United States, Italy and Spain. The analysed material was cDNA or gDNA that came from T cells, B-cell-depleted T cells, or PBMCs.

The CDR3 is 13 residues long. The germline V and J ends were trimmed by 1 base and 3 bases, with 7 bases remaining between them. Germline CDR1 is LGHNT and CDR2 is FRNRAP. Using immunoSEQ multiplex PCR, the repertoire was profiled, and TCRdb retains in-frame clones only, with some absent. The table lists 15,000 to 20,000 clones, roughly four fifths of them singletons. The chain couples TRBV12-5 to TRBJ2-7, with a weak D call TRBD1 (6 bases). This clonotype was sampled from a woman aged 70-85 years with active COVID-19. Material for sequencing was peripheral blood. The CDR3 region has the DNA TGTGCTAGTGGTTTGGACAGGGACTACGAGCAGTACTTC. The encoded protein is CASGLDRDYEQYF.